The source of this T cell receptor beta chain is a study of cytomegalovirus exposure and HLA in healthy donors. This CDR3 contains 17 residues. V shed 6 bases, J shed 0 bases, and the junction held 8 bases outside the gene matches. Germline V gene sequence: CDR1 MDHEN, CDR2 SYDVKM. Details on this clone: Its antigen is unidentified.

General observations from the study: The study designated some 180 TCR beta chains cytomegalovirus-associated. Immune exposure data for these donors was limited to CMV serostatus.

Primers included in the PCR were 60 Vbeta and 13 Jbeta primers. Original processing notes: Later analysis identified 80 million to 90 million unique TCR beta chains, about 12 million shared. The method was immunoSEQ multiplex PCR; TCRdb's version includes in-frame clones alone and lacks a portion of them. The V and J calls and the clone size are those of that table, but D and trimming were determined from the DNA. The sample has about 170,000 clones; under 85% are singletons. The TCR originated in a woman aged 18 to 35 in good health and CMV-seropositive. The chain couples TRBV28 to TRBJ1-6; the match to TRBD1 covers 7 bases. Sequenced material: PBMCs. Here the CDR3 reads CASRSDRATSYNSPLHF. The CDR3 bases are TGTGCCAGCAGATCCGACAGGGCTACCTCCTATAATTCACCCCTCCACTTT.